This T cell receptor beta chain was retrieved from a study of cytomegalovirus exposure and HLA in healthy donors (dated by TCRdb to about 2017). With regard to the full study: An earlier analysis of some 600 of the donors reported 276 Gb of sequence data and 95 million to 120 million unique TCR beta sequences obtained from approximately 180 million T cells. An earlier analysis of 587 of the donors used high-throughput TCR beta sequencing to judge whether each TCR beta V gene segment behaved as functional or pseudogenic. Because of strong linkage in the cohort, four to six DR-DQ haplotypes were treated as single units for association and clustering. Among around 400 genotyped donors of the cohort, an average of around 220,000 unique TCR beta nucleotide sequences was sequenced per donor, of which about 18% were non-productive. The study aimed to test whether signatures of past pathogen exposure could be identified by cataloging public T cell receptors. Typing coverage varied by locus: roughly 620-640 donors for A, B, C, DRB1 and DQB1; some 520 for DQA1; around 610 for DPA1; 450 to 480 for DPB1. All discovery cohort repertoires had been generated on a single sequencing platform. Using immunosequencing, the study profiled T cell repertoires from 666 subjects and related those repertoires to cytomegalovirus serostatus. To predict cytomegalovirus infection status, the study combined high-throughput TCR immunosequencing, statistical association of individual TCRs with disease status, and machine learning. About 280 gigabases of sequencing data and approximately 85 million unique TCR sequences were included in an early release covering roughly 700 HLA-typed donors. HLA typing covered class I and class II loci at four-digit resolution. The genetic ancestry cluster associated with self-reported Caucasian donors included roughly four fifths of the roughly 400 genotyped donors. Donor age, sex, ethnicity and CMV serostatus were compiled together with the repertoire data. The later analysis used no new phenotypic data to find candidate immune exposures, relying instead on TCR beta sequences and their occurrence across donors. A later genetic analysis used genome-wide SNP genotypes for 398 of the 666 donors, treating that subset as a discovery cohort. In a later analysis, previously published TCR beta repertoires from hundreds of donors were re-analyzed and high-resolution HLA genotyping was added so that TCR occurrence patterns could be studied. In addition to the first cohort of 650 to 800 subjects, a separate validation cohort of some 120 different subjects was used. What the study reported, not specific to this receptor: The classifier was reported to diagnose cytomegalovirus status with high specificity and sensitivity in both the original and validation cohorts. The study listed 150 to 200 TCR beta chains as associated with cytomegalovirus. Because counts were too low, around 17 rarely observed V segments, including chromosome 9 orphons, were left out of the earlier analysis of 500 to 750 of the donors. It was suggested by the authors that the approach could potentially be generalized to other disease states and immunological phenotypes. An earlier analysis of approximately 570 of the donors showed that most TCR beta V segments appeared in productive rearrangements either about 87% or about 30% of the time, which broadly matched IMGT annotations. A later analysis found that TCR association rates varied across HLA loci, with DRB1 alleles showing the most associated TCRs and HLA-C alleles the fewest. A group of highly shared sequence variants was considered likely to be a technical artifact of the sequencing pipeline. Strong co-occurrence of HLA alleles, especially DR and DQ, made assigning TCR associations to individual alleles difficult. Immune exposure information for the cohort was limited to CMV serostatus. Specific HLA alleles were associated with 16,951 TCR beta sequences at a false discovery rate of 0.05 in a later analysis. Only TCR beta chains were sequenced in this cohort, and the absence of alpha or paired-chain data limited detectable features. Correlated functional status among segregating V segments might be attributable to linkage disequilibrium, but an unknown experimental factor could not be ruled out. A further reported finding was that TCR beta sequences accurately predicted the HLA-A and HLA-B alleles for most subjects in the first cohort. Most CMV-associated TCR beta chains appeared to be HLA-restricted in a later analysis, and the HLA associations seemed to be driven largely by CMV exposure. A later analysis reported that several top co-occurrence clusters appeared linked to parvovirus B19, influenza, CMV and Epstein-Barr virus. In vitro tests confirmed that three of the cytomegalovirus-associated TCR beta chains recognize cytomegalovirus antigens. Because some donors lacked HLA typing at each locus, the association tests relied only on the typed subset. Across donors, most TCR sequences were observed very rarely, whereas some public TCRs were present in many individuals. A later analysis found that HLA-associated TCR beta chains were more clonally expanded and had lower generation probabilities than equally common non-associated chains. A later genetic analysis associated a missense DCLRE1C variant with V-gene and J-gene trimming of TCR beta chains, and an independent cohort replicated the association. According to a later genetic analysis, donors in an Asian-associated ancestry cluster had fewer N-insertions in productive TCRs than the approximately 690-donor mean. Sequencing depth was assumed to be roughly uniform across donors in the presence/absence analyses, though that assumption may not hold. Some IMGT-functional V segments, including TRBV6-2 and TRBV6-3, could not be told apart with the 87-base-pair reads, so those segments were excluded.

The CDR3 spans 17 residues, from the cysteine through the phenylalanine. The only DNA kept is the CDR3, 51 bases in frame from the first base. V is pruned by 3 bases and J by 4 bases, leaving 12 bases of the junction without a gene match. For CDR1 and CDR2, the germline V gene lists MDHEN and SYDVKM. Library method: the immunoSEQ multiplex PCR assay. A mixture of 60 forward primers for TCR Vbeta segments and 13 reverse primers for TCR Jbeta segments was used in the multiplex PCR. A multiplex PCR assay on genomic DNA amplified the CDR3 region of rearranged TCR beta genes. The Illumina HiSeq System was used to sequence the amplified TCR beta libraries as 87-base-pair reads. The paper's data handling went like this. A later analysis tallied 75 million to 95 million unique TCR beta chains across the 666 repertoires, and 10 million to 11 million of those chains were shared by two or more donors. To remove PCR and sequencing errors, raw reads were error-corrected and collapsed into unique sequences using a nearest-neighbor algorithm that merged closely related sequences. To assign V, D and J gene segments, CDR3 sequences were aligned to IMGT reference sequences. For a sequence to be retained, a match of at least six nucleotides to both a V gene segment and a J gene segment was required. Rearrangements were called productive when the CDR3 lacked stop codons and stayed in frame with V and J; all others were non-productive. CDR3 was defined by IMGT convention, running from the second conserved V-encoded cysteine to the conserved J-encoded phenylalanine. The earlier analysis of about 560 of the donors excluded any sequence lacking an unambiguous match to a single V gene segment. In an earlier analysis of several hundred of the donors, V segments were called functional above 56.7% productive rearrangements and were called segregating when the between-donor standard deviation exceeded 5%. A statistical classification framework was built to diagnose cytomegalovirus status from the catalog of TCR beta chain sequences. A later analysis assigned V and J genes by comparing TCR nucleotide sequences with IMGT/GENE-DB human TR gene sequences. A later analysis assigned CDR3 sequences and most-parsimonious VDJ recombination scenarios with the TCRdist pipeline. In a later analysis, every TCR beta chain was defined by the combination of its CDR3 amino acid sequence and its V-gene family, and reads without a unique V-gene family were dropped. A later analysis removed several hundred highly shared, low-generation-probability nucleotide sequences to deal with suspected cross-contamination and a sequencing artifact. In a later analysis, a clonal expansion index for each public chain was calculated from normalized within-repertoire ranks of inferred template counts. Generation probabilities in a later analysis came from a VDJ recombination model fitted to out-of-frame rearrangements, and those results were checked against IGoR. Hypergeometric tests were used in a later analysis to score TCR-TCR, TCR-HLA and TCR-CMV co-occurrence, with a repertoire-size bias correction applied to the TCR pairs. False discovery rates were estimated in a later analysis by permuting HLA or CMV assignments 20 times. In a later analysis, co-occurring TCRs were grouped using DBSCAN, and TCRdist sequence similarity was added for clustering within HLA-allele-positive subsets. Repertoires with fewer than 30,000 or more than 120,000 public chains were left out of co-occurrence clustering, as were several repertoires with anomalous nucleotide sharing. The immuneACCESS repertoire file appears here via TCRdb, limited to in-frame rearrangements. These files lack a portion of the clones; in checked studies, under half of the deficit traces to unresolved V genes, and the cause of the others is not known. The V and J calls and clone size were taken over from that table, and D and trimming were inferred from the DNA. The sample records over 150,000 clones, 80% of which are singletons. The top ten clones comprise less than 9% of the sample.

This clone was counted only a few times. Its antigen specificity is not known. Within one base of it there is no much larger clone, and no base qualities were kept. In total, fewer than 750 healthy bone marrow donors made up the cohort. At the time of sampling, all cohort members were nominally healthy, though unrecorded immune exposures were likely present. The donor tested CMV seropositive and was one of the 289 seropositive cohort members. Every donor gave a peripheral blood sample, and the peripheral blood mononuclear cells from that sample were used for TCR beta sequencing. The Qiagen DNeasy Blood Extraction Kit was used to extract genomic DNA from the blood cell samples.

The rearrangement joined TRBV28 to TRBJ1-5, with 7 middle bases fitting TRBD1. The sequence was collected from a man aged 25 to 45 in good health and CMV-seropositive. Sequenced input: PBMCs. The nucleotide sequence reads TGTGCCAGCAGTTTTATAGTAGACAGGGAGCTAAATCAGCCCCAGCATTTT. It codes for CASSFIVDRELNQPQHF.